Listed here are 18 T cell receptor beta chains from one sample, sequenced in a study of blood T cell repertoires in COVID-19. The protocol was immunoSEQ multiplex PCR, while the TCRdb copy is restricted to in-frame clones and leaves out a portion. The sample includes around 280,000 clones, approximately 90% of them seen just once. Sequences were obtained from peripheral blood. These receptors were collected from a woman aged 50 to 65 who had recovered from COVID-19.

CDR3 DNA: TGCGCCAGCAGCGCGGGACTAGTCCCCACAGATACGCAGTATTTT. Its protein product is CASSAGLVPTDTQYF. The gene calls are TRBV4-1 and TRBJ2-3; 8 positions agree with TRBD2. The CDR3 is 15 residues long. V was pared by 5 bases and J by 2 bases, with 6 bases of the junction left unmatched. Germline V CDR1 and CDR2: MGHRA, YSYEKL.

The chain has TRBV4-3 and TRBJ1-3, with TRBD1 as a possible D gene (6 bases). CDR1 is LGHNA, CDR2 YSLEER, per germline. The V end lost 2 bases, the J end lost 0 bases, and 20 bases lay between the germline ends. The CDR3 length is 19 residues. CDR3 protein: CASSQWHRATLHSGNTIYF. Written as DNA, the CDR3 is TGCGCCAGCAGCCAATGGCACAGGGCAACTCTTCACTCTGGAAACACCATATATTTT.

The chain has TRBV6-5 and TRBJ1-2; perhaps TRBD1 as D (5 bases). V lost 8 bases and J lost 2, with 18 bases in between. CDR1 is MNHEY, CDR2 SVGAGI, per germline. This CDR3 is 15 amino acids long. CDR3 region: CASSARGRGNYGYTF. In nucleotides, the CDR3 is TGTGCCAGCTCTGCTAGGGGAAGGGGAAACTATGGCTACACCTTC.

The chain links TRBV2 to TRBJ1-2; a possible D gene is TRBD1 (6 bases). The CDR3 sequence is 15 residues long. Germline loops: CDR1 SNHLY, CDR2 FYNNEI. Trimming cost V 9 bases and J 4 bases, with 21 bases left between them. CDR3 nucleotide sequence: TGTGCCAGTGCCGGACAGACGACGGCACTCTATGGCTACACCTTC. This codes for CASAGQTTALYGYTF.

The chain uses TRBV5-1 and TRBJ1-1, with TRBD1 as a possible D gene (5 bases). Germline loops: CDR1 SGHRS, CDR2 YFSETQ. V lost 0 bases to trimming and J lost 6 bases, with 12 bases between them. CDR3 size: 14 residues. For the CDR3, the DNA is TGCGCCAGCAGCTTGGGGCAGGGTCGCGCTGAAGCTTTCTTT. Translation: CASSLGQGRAEAFF.

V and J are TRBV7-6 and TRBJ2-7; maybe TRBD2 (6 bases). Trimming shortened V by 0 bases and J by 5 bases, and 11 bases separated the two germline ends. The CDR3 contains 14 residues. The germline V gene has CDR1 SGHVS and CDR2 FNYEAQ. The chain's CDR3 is CASSLAGGVHEQYF. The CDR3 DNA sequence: TGTGCCAGCAGCTTAGCGGGAGGAGTGCACGAGCAGTACTTC.

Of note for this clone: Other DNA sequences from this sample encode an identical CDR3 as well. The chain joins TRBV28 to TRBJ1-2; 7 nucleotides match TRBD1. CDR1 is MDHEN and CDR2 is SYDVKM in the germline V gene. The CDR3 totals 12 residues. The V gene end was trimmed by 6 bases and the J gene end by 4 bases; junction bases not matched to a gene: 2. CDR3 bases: TGTGCCAGCAGGCCAGGGGGCTATGGCTACACCTTC. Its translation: CASRPGGYGYTF.

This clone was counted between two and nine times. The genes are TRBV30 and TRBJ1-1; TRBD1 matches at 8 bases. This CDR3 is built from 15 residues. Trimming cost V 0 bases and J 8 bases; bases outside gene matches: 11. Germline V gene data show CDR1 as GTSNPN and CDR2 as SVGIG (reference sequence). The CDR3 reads CAWSVPGQGFKEAFF. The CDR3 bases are TGTGCCTGGAGTGTACCTGGACAGGGATTTAAAGAAGCTTTCTTT.

CDR3 protein: CASSLTGGAWGEQYF. The CDR3 nucleotides are TGTGCCAGCAGCTTAACAGGGGGTGCGTGGGGCGAGCAGTACTTC. The J gene is TRBJ2-7, the V gene TRBV11-2, with 8 bases that match TRBD1. This CDR3 is built from 15 residues. With 2 bases clipped from V and 6 bases from J, the junction kept 9 bases outside the gene matches. Germline loops: CDR1 SGHAT, CDR2 FQNNGV.

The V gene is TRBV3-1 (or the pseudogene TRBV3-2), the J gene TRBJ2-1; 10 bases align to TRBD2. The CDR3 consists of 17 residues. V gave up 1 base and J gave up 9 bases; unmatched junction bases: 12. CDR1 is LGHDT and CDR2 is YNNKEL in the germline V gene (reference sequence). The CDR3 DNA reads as TGTGCCAGCAGCCAAGGAAGAGCGGGAGGGTTATACGGTGAGCAGTTCTTC. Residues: CASSQGRAGGLYGEQFF.

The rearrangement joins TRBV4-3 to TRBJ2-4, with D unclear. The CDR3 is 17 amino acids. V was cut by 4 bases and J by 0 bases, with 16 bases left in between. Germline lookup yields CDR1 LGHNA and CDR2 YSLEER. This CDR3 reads CASSPRLLGVAKNIQYF. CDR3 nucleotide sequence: TGCGCCAGCAGCCCTAGACTCCTCGGTGTAGCCAAAAACATTCAGTACTTC.

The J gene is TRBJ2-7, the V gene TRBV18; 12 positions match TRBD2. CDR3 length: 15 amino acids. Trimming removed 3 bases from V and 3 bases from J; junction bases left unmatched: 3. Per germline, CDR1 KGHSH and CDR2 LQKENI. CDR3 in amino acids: CASSPETSGSYEQYF. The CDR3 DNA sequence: TGTGCCAGCTCACCGGAGACTAGCGGGAGCTACGAGCAGTACTTC.

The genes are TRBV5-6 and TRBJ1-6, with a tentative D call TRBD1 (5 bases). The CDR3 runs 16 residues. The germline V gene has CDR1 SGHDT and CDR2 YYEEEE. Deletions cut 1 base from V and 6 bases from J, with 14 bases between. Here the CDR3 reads CASSLMKGIGNSPLHF. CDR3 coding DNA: TGTGCCAGCAGCTTGATGAAGGGGATCGGTAATTCACCCCTCCACTTT.

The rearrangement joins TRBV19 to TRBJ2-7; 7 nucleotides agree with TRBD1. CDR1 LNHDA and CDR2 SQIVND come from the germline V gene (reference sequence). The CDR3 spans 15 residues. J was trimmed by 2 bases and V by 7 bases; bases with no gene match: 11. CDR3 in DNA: TGTGCCAGTACCCCGACAGGGATAGGGCCCTACGAGCAGTACTTC. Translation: CASTPTGIGPYEQYF.

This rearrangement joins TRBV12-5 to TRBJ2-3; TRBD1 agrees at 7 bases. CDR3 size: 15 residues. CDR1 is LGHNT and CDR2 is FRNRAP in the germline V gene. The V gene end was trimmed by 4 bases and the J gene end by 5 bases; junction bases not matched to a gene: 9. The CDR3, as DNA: TGTGCTAGTGGTTCCGGACAGGTCCAGGGAGATACGCAGTATTTT. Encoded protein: CASGSGQVQGDTQYF.

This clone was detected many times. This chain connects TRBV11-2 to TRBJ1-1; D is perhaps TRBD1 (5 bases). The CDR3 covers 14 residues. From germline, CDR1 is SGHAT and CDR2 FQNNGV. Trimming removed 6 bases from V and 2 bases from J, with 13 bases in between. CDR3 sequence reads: CASRLTVGNTEAFF. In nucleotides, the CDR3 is TGTGCCAGCAGACTGACAGTTGGTAACACTGAAGCTTTCTTT. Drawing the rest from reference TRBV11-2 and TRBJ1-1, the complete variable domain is EAGVAQSPRYKIIEKRQSVAFWCNPISGHATLYWYQQILGQGPKLLIQFQNNGVVDDSQLPKDRFSAERLKGVDSTLKIQPAKLEDSAVYLCASRLTVGNTEAFFGQGTRLTVV.

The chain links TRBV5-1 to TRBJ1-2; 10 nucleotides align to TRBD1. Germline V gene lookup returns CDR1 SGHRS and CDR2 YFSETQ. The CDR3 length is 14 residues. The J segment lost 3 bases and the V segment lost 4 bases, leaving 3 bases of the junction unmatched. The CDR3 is CASSGTGADYGYTF. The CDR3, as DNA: TGCGCCAGCAGCGGGACAGGGGCGGACTATGGCTACACCTTC.

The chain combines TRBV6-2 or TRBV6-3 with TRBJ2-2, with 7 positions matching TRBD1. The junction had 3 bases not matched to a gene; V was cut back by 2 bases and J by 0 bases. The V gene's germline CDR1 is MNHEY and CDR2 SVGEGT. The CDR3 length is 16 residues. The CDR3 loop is CASSYHDRANTGELFF. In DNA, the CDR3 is TGTGCCAGCAGTTACCATGACAGGGCGAACACCGGGGAGCTGTTTTTT.